This T cell receptor (beta chain) came from a study of cytomegalovirus exposure and HLA in healthy donors. Study results and limitations: Further analysis was carried out later, and it showed several of the most significant clusters appearing linked to common viral pathogens. Specificity of a few CMV-associated chains for CMV antigens was verified in vitro.

The V gene's germline CDR1 is MNHEY and CDR2 SVGAGI. The trim removed 6 bases at V and 3 bases at J, leaving 5 bases unmatched. The CDR3 is made up of 15 amino acids. This clone showed up many times. Antigen: not known. Primers: 60 Vbeta forward and 13 Jbeta reverse. The table came from immunoSEQ multiplex PCR; TCRdb's copy has only in-frame clones and leaves some out. This table has roughly 93,000 clones, over 65% appearing once. The rearrangement links TRBV6-5 to TRBJ1-1; 12 nucleotides match TRBD1. The receptor was derived from a male donor in good health and CMV-seronegative. Sequences were obtained from PBMCs. CDR3 amino acids: CASRGQGAGDTEAFF. In DNA form, the CDR3 reads TGTGCCAGCAGGGGACAGGGGGCAGGTGACACTGAAGCTTTCTTT.